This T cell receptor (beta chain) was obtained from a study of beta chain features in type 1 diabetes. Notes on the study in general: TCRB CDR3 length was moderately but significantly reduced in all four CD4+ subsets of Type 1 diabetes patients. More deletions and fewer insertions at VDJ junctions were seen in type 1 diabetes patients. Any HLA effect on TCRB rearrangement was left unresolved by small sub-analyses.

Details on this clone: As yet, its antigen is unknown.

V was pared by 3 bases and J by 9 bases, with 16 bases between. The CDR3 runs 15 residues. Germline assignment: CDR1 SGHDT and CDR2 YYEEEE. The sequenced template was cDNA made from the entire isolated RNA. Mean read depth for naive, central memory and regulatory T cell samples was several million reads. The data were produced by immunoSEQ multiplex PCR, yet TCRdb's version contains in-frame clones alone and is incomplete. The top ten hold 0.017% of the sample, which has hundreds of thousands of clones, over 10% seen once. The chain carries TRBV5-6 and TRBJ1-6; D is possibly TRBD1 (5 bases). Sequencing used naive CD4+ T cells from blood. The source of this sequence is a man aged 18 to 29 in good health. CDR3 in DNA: TGTGCCAGCAGCTCCCGAAGGGGTCGCGGTTCACCCCTCCACTTT. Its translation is CASSSRRGRGSPLHF.